This T cell receptor (beta chain) was obtained from a study of blood T cell repertoires in COVID-19. Whole-study context: From T cells, B-cell-depleted T cells, or PBMCs came the material, which was cDNA or gDNA.

In the authors' methods: Researchers report that nucleated cell counts were estimated from reference gene primer amplification. Libraries were prepared by immunoSEQ multiplex PCR; TCRdb keeps only in-frame clonotypes and omits some of them. The DNA was the basis for D and trimming; V, J and clone size are from that table. The repertoire has roughly 91,000 clones, less than 85% of them found once; the top ten carry about 6.5%. Per germline, CDR1 SGHNT and CDR2 YENEEA. Trimming took 6 bases from V and 7 from J, leaving 10 bases between them. This CDR3 has 13 residues. The sequence was obtained from a man between 65 and 85 years old with acute or convalescent COVID-19. The V gene is TRBV11-3, the J gene TRBJ1-6; D gene uncertain. The specimen was peripheral blood. DNA for the CDR3: TGTGCCAGCAGTCTATCGGGGAATTCACCCCTCCACTTT. This gives the protein CASSLSGNSPLHF.